The T cell receptor beta chain under discussion was sequenced for a study of T-cell memory formation after mild COVID-19. TCRdb reanalysed the 5' RACE reads using MiXCR and keeps one entry per CDR3 protein. The table lists fewer than 350,000 distinct CDR3 sequences, about a sixth of them singletons, with more than 20% in the top ten. What was sequenced was PBMCs or a T cell subset sorted from them (not recorded which). The clonotype was recovered from a man aged 18 to 29 who had mild COVID-19 (a few samples of this study predate the infection). Cell type and time point are not known.

CDR3 region: CASSYRLAGGETQYF. The CDR3 region has the DNA TGTGCCAGCAGTTACCGACTAGCGGGGGGGGAGACCCAGTACTTC. This chain links TRBV6-6 with TRBJ2-5; 14 bases agree with TRBD2. Looked up from germline, CDR1 is MNHNY and CDR2 is SVGAGI (reference sequence). The ends lost 2 bases at V and 5 bases at J; junction bases unmatched: 1. CDR3 length: 15 residues.